This is a list of T cell receptor beta chains from one sample in a study of CD8 T cells in Susac syndrome. TCRdb ran MiXCR on the immunoSEQ multiplex PCR reads and lists one entry per CDR3 protein. The repertoire holds approximately 160,000 distinct CDR3 sequences, with around 93% as singletons. The material sequenced was CD4+ T cells from PBMCs. The receptors shown here come from a human donor in good health. Both conserved end residues are part of each CDR3. A D gene is named only where the DNA matches it firmly. Clone size is shown for a subset of rows, as once, few, many or a class of expanded clone.

V,D,J,size,DNA,CDR3
TRBV5-1,TRBD2,TRBJ2-2,few,TGCGCCAGCAGCTTGGTGGGACTAGCGTCCGGGGAGCTGTTTTTT,CASSLVGLASGELFF
TRBV6-4,TRBD1,TRBJ2-6,once,TGTGCCAGCAGTGAGGGCAGGGGGCTTTCTGGGGCCAACGTCCTGACTTTC,CASSEGRGLSGANVLTF
TRBV3-1,TRBD1,TRBJ1-1,few,TGTGCCAGTCGACAGGGTATGAACACTGAAGCTTTCTTT,CASRQGMNTEAFF
TRBV6-1,TRBD1,TRBJ2-7,once,TGTGCCAGCAGGATAAGACAGGGGAGCTACGAGCAGTACTTC,CASRIRQGSYEQYF
TRBV3-1,NA,TRBJ1-5,NA,TGTGCCAGCAGCCAAGAAAGCAGCTTTCAGCCCCAGCATTTT,CASSQESSFQPQHF
TRBV5-4,NA,TRBJ1-3,NA,TGTGCCAGCAGCCCTGAACCCCACCCTGGAAACACCATATATTTT,CASSPEPHPGNTIYF
TRBV29-1,NA,TRBJ2-2,NA,TGCAGCGTTACAGGGCCGGCGAACACCGGGGAGCTGTTTTTT,CSVTGPANTGELFF
TRBV6-1,NA,TRBJ2-2,NA,TGTGCCAGCATATTGGCTCCAAGAGCAGGGGAGCTGTTTTTT,CASILAPRAGELFF
TRBV3-1,TRBD1,TRBJ1-2,NA,TGTGCCAGCAGCCAGCCGACAGGGAATGGCTACACCTTC,CASSQPTGNGYTF
TRBV20-1,NA,TRBJ1-3,NA,TGCAGTGCTAATAGGACAGTCCCATCTGGAAACACCATATATTTT,CSANRTVPSGNTIYF
TRBV2,NA,TRBJ2-3,NA,TGTGCCAGCACCGGAGACAAATATTCGCAGTATTTT,CASTGDKYSQYF
TRBV3-1,NA,TRBJ2-3,NA,TGTGCCAGCAGCCAACGGGCAGATACGCAGTATTTT,CASSQRADTQYF
TRBV20-1,TRBD2,TRBJ2-1,NA,TGCAGTGCTACCGGACTAGCGGGGGGGCGGTCGGGTGAGCAGTTCTTC,CSATGLAGGRSGEQFF
TRBV27,NA,TRBJ2-7,NA,TGTGCCAGCATTCCAACACCCTACGAGCAGTACTTC,CASIPTPYEQYF
TRBV2,TRBD1,TRBJ2-7,NA,TGTGCCAGCAGTTCCCCGGGACAGGGCTCCTACGAGCAGTACTTC,CASSSPGQGSYEQYF
TRBV12-3/TRBV12-4,TRBD2,TRBJ2-7,few,TGTGCCAGCAGTCGGACTAGCGGGAGCTACGAGCAGTACTTC,CASSRTSGSYEQYF
TRBV20-1,NA,TRBJ1-2,NA,TGCAGTGCTCCCCCGGGTCCCTATGGCTACACCTTC,CSAPPGPYGYTF
TRBV5-4,TRBD2,TRBJ2-7,NA,TGTGCCAGCACCGAACGGGGGGGGAGCTCCTACGAGCAGTACTTC,CASTERGGSSYEQYF
TRBV3-1,TRBD2,TRBJ2-1,NA,TGTGCCAGCAGCCCCGAACTAGCGCAGGCATCGGGTGAGCAGTTCTTC,CASSPELAQASGEQFF
TRBV11-2,TRBD2,TRBJ2-7,NA,TGTGCCAGCAGCTCAACTAGCGGGGCCTCCTACGAGCAGTACTTC,CASSSTSGASYEQYF